This T cell receptor beta chain was documented in a study of human T cells and chemical hapten exposure. The time point: patch test 1, 2 weeks after DPC sensitization. Treatment specified: therapeutic diphenylcyclopropenone sensitization with weekly scalp DPC. Using its own MiXCR run on the RACE reads, TCRdb lists one record per CDR3 protein. The sample includes over 65,000 distinct CDR3 sequences, around 11% of them seen just once. Germline assignment: CDR1 MDHEN and CDR2 SYDVKM. V dropped 6 bases and J dropped 3 bases, with 9 bases sitting between them. CDR3 length: 13 residues. The specimen comprised whole blood, sampled in connection with sensitization to the hapten diphenylcyclopropenone (DPC). The clonotype originates from a woman in her forties or fifties with alopecia areata. Some clones in this sample may be carry-over from other donors' samples. This chain connects TRBV28 to TRBJ1-5, with D possibly being TRBD1 (6 bases). The CDR3 DNA is TGTGCCAGCAGGGCGGGACACAATCAGCCCCAGCATTTT. It codes for CASRAGHNQPQHF.